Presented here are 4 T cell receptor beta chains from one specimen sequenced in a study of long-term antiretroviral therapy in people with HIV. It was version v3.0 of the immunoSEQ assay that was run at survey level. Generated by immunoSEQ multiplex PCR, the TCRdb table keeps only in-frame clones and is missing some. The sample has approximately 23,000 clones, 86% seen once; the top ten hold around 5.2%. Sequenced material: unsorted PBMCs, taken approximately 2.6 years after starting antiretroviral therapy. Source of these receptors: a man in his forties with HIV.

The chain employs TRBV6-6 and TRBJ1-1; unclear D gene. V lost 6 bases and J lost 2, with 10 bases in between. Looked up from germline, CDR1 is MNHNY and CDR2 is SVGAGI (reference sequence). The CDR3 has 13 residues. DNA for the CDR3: TGTGCCAGCAGCTCCGCCGCTAACACTGAAGCTTTCTTT. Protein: CASSSAANTEAFF.

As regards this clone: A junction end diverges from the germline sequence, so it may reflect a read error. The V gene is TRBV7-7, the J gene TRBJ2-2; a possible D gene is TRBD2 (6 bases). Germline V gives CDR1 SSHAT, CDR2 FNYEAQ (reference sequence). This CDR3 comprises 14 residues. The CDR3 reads CASSTRERTGELFF. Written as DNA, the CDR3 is TGTGCTAGCAGCACCCGGGAGCGCACCGGGGAGCTGTTTTTT.

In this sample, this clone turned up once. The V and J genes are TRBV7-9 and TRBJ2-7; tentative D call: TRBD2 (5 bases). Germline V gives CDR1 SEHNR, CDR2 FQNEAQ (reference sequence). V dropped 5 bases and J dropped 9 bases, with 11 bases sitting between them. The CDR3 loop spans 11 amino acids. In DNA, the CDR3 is TGTGCCAGCAGCCTGGCGGGCGGGCAGTACTTC. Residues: CASSLAGGQYF. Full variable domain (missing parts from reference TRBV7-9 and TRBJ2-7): DTGVSQNPRHKITKRGQNVTFRCDPISEHNRLYWYRQTLGQGPEFLTYFQNEAQLEKSRLLSDRFSAERPKGSFSTLEIQRTEQGDSAMYLCASSLAGGQYFGPGTRLTVT.

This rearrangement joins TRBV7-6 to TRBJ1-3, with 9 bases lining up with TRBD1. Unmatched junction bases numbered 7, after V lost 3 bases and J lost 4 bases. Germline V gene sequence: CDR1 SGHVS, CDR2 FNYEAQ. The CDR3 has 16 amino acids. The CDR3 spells CASSFGEGTGGNTIYF. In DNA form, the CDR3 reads TGTGCCAGCAGCTTTGGAGAAGGGACAGGGGGAAACACCATATATTTT.